The 20 T cell receptor beta chains given below trace back to one sample, sequenced in a study of cytomegalovirus exposure and HLA in healthy donors. Primers included in the PCR were 60 Vbeta and 13 Jbeta primers. The repertoire was sequenced with immunoSEQ multiplex PCR; TCRdb's copy has only in-frame clones and lacks some. The sample lists around 140,000 clones, more than 70% occurring once. Sequencing was carried out using PBMCs. The receptors were gathered from a woman in her sixties in good health and CMV-seronegative.

The V gene is TRBV28, the J gene TRBJ1-2; 8 nucleotides line up with TRBD1. Per germline, CDR1 MDHEN and CDR2 SYDVKM. The junction had 11 bases not matched to a gene; V was cut back by 7 bases and J by 4 bases. The CDR3 sequence is 15 residues long. The CDR3 loop reads CASTQQTGVSYGYTF. CDR3 nucleotides: TGTGCCAGCACTCAACAGACAGGGGTGTCCTATGGCTACACCTTC.

J is TRBJ1-2 and V is TRBV6-1; tentative D call: TRBD1 (5 bases). This CDR3 has 13 amino acids. Trimming stripped 5 bases from V and 2 bases from J, with 9 bases between. Germline CDR1 reads MNHNS; CDR2 reads SASEGT. As DNA, the CDR3 is TGTGCCAGCAGTCTACAGGAAAACTATGGCTACACCTTC. Encoded protein: CASSLQENYGYTF.

The rearrangement links TRBV11-2 to TRBJ2-7, with 9 nucleotides matching TRBD1. The CDR3 contains 13 residues. After removal of 5 bases from V and 11 bases from J, the junction contained 10 bases not matched to a gene. Germline V CDR1 and CDR2: SGHAT, FQNNGV. In DNA, the CDR3 is TGTGCCAGCAGCCCCAGTCCCGGACAGGGGAAGTACTTC. This gives the protein CASSPSPGQGKYF. Based on the CDR3 plus reference TRBV11-2 and TRBJ2-7, the full variable domain is EAGVAQSPRYKIIEKRQSVAFWCNPISGHATLYWYQQILGQGPKLLIQFQNNGVVDDSQLPKDRFSAERLKGVDSTLKIQPAKLEDSAVYLCASSPSPGQGKYFGPGTRLTVT.

The chain employs TRBV6-5 and TRBJ2-7; 8 nucleotides line up with TRBD1. Germline loops: CDR1 MNHEY, CDR2 SVGAGI. V gave up 2 bases and J gave up 1 base; unmatched junction bases: 4. The CDR3 totals 15 residues. The CDR3 region is CASSYLRTGSYEQYF. CDR3 DNA sequence: TGTGCCAGCAGTTACCTAAGGACAGGGTCCTACGAGCAGTACTTC.

V usage is TRBV7-2 and J usage is TRBJ2-1; 11 positions match TRBD2. Trimming took 6 bases from V and 6 from J; bases not matched to a gene: 7. CDR3 length: 15 residues. Per the germline V gene, CDR1 is SGHTA and CDR2 is FQGNSA. The CDR3 loop is CASRRVAGGANEQFF. In DNA, the CDR3 is TGTGCCAGCAGGCGAGTAGCGGGAGGGGCCAATGAGCAGTTCTTC.

This clone was recorded a few times. This rearrangement joins TRBV5-5 to TRBJ2-7; D is undetermined. The CDR3 loop spans 14 amino acids. Looked up from germline, CDR1 is SGHKS and CDR2 is YYEKEE (reference sequence). V lost 1 base and J lost 0, with 8 bases in between. The CDR3 is CASSLMVSSYEQYF. In DNA form, the CDR3 reads TGTGCCAGCAGCTTGATGGTCAGCTCCTACGAGCAGTACTTC.

The V gene is TRBV5-1, the J gene TRBJ1-2; 8 positions match TRBD1. CDR3 length: 15 residues. Looked up from germline, CDR1 is SGHRS and CDR2 is YFSETQ. Trimming removed 0 bases from V and 7 bases from J; junction bases left unmatched: 8. The CDR3 reads CASSLEGRGLSGYTF. CDR3 bases: TGCGCCAGCAGCTTGGAGGGCAGGGGGCTCAGTGGCTACACCTTC.

V gene TRBV30 combines with J gene TRBJ1-3; D remains ambiguous. This CDR3 is 12 amino acids long. Per germline, CDR1 GTSNPN and CDR2 SVGIG (reference sequence). The V end was cut by 5 bases, the J end by 0 bases, with 5 bases between. CDR3: CAWGSSGNTIYF. The DNA of the CDR3 is TGTGCCTGGGGGAGCTCTGGAAACACCATATATTTT.

The chain links TRBV2 to TRBJ2-3; D not resolved. V was pared by 8 bases and J by 1 base, with 13 bases between. The CDR3 runs 14 residues. Germline lookup yields CDR1 SNHLY and CDR2 FYNNEI. CDR3 region: CASGASSGTDTQYF. DNA for the CDR3: TGTGCCAGCGGAGCCTCATCGGGCACAGATACGCAGTATTTT.

This clone was seen a few times. The rearrangement links TRBV25-1 to TRBJ2-3; D is uncertain. The CDR3 runs to 11 residues. V gave up 8 bases and J gave up 2 bases, with 5 bases separating them. CDR1 and CDR2 (germline): MGHDK, SYGVNS. The CDR3 DNA sequence: TGTGCCAGCTCCTACACAGATACGCAGTATTTT. Translated, it gives CASSYTDTQYF.

Here the CDR3 reads CASSLGTGSSTDTQYF. CDR3 DNA sequence: TGCGCCAGCAGCTTGGGGACAGGTTCTAGCACAGATACGCAGTATTTT. The chain is built from TRBV5-1 and TRBJ2-3; 7 positions match TRBD1. The length of the CDR3 is 16 residues. V lost 0 bases and J lost 0; bases outside the gene matches: 4. The germline gives CDR1 SGHRS, CDR2 YFSETQ.

This clone has more than one count but fewer than ten. This chain connects TRBV28 to TRBJ2-2, with D maybe TRBD2 (5 bases). CDR3 length: 15 residues. The germline V gene encodes CDR1 MDHEN and CDR2 SYDVKM. Deletions cut 5 bases from V and 4 bases from J, with 14 bases between. The CDR3 nucleotides are TGTGCCAGCAGTGCCGCCGGGGTGAGCACCGGGGAGCTGTTTTTT. It translates to CASSAAGVSTGELFF.

A word on this clone: One end of the junction is discordant with germline, which a read error may explain. CDR3 nucleotides: TGCGCCAGCAGCCCGGGACTAGCGGGGGCCGGCCACTTC. Residues: CASSPGLAGAGHF. The chain is built from TRBV4-1 and TRBJ2-5, with 14 bases identical to TRBD2. CDR1 MGHRA and CDR2 YSYEKL come from the germline V gene. This CDR3 is built from 13 residues.

This rearrangement joins TRBV29-1 to TRBJ2-2, with 8 bases matching TRBD2. V dropped 5 bases and J dropped 3; count of bases not matched to a gene: 5. The CDR3 runs 14 residues. Looked up from germline, CDR1 is SQVTM and CDR2 is ANQGSEA. For the CDR3, the DNA is TGCAGCGTTCCCGGGGGGGCAGACACCGGGGAGCTGTTTTTT. This sequence encodes CSVPGGADTGELFF.

This clone appeared a single time. Here the CDR3 reads CASAPGGRGVYEQYF. CDR3 bases: TGCGCCAGCGCCCCAGGGGGCAGGGGGGTCTACGAGCAGTACTTC. This sequence joins TRBV5-1 and TRBJ2-7; the match to TRBD1 covers 8 bases. This CDR3 region has 15 residues. Trimming removed 7 bases from V and 3 bases from J; junction bases left unmatched: 12. Germline-derived CDR1 and CDR2 are SGHRS and YFSETQ.

The chain uses TRBV19 and TRBJ1-2; 8 positions match TRBD1. Germline trimming cut 4 bases from V and 8 bases from J; bases unmatched to any gene: 9. The length of the CDR3 is 14 residues. The germline gives CDR1 LNHDA, CDR2 SQIVND (reference sequence). CDR3 residues: CASSTTGQGGGYTF. The CDR3 DNA is TGTGCCAGTAGTACCACTGGACAGGGAGGAGGCTACACCTTC. The whole variable domain, filled in from reference TRBV19 and TRBJ1-2, reads DGGITQSPKYLFRKEGQNVTLSCEQNLNHDAMYWYRQDPGQGLRLIYYSQIVNDFQKGDIAEGYSVSREKKESFPLTVTSAQKNPTAFYLCASSTTGQGGGYTFGSGTRLTVV.

As DNA, the CDR3 is TGCGCCAGCCACCGTAGCGGGAGAGGGCCCCCAGAGACCCAGTACTTC. This gives the protein CASHRSGRGPPETQYF. This chain joins TRBV10-2 and TRBJ2-5; 9 nucleotides agree with TRBD2. With V trimmed by 8 bases and J by 4 bases, 14 bases remained unmatched. The CDR3 extends over 16 amino acids. Germline CDR1 reads WSHSY; CDR2 reads SAAADI.

A word on this clone: The same CDR3 also results from other DNA sequences found in this sample. The chain links TRBV7-3 to TRBJ2-5, with D possibly being TRBD2 (6 bases). The germline CDR1 and CDR2 sequences are SGHTA and FQGTGA. The CDR3 is 18 residues long. V lost 0 bases, J lost 4 bases, and 21 bases lay in between. Here the CDR3 reads CASSLTGGSRGSRETQYF. Written as DNA, the CDR3 is TGTGCCAGCAGCTTAACGGGGGGATCAAGAGGTTCGCGAGAGACCCAGTACTTC.

V and J are TRBV30 and TRBJ1-2; tentative D call: TRBD1 (6 bases). Germline V gives CDR1 GTSNPN, CDR2 SVGIG (reference sequence). The V and J ends lost 4 bases and 8 bases respectively, with 14 bases between them. The CDR3 loop spans 12 amino acids. CDR3 DNA sequence: TGTGCCTGGAATAAAGGACAGAGGGGCTACACCTTC. Its translation is CAWNKGQRGYTF.

The chain couples TRBV30 to TRBJ1-1, with 7 bases fitting TRBD1. The CDR3 consists of 14 residues. V was clipped by 5 bases and J by 11 bases; unmatched bases: 17. Looked up from germline, CDR1 is GTSNPN and CDR2 is SVGIG (reference sequence). CDR3 sequence reads: CAWLTGGGLMRAFF. Written as DNA, the CDR3 is TGTGCCTGGTTAACGGGAGGGGGCCTGATGAGGGCTTTCTTT.